The 16 T cell receptor beta chains below all came from one sample that was sequenced in a study of response to subunit inactivated influenza vaccine (dated by TCRdb to 2016 to 2019). Library generation was performed with RT-PCR. TCRdb shows the sequencer as Illumina HiSeq 2500. TCRdb ran its own pipeline on the public reads, namely fastp trimming at Q25 and MiXCR clone calling, and kept in-frame beta chains. Rows merge per CDR3 protein into single entries with the most common DNA and genes. The sample contains hundreds of thousands of distinct CDR3 sequences, roughly 12% of them found a single time. The biggest ten clones account for approximately 10% of the sample. These data also featured in a second study, about T cells expressing NK-cell markers. Looking at the second paper: TCR beta cDNA libraries were prepared using 5'RACE template switching, which introduced a universal primer site and unique molecular identifiers.

Sequencing was performed on PBMCs from blood, taken on the day of vaccination. These receptors all stem from a man aged 50-60 years who received an inactivated influenza vaccine. Donor details come from another sample of the same person, matched by shared clones.

The chain has TRBV27 and TRBJ2-7, with D uncertain. V was shortened by 6 bases and J by 5 bases, with 14 bases between the two germline ends. The CDR3 spans 13 residues. Germline V gene data show CDR1 as MNHEY and CDR2 as SMNVEV (reference sequence). The CDR3 region is CASRPPSGHEQYF. The CDR3 DNA reads as TGTGCCAGCAGGCCACCCTCCGGGCACGAGCAGTACTTC.

This clonotype was observed a handful of times. V and J are TRBV12-3 or TRBV12-4 and TRBJ2-2, with TRBD1 identical over 7 bases. V shed 1 base, J shed 0 bases, and the junction held 2 bases outside the gene matches. The CDR3 loop spans 16 amino acids. The chain's CDR3 is CASSLGTGSNTGELFF. The CDR3 nucleotides read TGTGCCAGCAGTTTAGGGACAGGATCGAACACCGGGGAGCTGTTTTTT.

This clonotype was detected a few times. The chain is built from TRBV18 and TRBJ2-7; 14 nucleotides agree with TRBD2. Germline CDR1 is KGHSH and CDR2 is LQKENI. Losses at the gene ends were 5 bases for V and 3 bases for J; bases not matched to a gene: 12. CDR3 length: 18 residues. The CDR3 reads CASSFLPGLAGANYEQYF. CDR3 sequence (DNA): TGTGCCAGCTCATTTCTTCCGGGACTAGCGGGAGCCAACTACGAGCAGTACTTC.

This clonotype has only a few counts. V and J are TRBV28 and TRBJ2-7; possible D gene TRBD1, 6 bases. Trimming took 5 bases from V and 0 from J, leaving 14 bases between them. The CDR3 covers 15 residues. Germline lookup yields CDR1 MDHEN and CDR2 SYDVKM. This chain's CDR3 is CASSVSRDTSYEQYF. In DNA, the CDR3 is TGTGCCAGCAGTGTATCCCGGGACACCTCCTACGAGCAGTACTTC. Variable domain in full (rest from reference TRBV28 and TRBJ2-7): DVKVTQSSRYLVKRTGEKVFLECVQDMDHENMFWYRQDPGLGLRLIYFSYDVKMKEKGDIPEGYSVSREKKERFSLILESASTNQTSMYLCASSVSRDTSYEQYFGPGTRLTVT.

The chain employs TRBV4-3 and TRBJ2-1; weak D call: TRBD1 (8 bases). The germline V and J ends were trimmed by 0 bases and 7 bases, with 28 bases remaining between them. This CDR3 region has 20 residues. Germline V gene lookup returns CDR1 LGHNA and CDR2 YSLEER. The CDR3 DNA reads as TGCGCCAGCAGCCAAGATTGGGGGGGTCCCGGGACAGGTCTCCTAAATGAGCAGTTCTTC. This encodes CASSQDWGGPGTGLLNEQFF.

This sequence joins TRBV7-9 and TRBJ2-1, with TRBD2 as a possible D gene (5 bases). CDR1 is SEHNR and CDR2 is FQNEAQ in the germline V gene (reference sequence). CDR3 length equals 14 residues. Trimming took 3 bases from V and 4 from J, leaving 10 bases between them. The CDR3 reads CASSFQRIYNEQFF. The CDR3 DNA sequence: TGTGCCAGCAGCTTTCAGCGGATTTACAATGAGCAGTTCTTC.

This clonotype was detected a few times. This rearrangement joins TRBV11-2 to TRBJ1-5; D gene uncertain. The CDR3 totals 14 residues. CDR1 is SGHAT and CDR2 is FQNNGV in the germline V gene. With 5 bases removed from V and 3 bases from J, the gap between germline ends came to 11 bases. The CDR3 coding sequence is TGTGCCAGCAGCCCCGCCGGAAACAATCAGCCCCAGCATTTT. Protein sequence: CASSPAGNNQPQHF. Based on the CDR3 plus reference TRBV11-2 and TRBJ1-5, the full variable domain is EAGVAQSPRYKIIEKRQSVAFWCNPISGHATLYWYQQILGQGPKLLIQFQNNGVVDDSQLPKDRFSAERLKGVDSTLKIQPAKLEDSAVYLCASSPAGNNQPQHFGDGTRLSIL.

This clonotype was counted only a few times. The rearrangement links TRBV4-3 to TRBJ1-2, with D perhaps matching TRBD1 (6 bases). V was clipped by 0 bases and J by 4 bases, with 15 bases between them. Germline lookup yields CDR1 LGHNA and CDR2 YSLEER. The CDR3 runs to 16 residues. The CDR3 nucleotides are TGCGCCAGCAGCCAAGAGGGACACCAAGGGGGCTATGGCTACACCTTC. It translates to CASSQEGHQGGYGYTF.

This rearrangement joins TRBV12-3 or TRBV12-4 to TRBJ2-5; D may match TRBD1 or TRBD2 (6 bases each). CDR3 length: 13 amino acids. V was clipped by 10 bases and J by 4 bases, with 16 bases between them. The CDR3 nucleotides are TGTGCCATTCAAGGGGGGCCAGGAGAGACCCAGTACTTC. It is translated as CAIQGGPGETQYF.

The chain recombines TRBV28 with TRBJ2-6, with 8 nucleotides matching TRBD2. Germline assignment: CDR1 MDHEN and CDR2 SYDVKM. The CDR3 runs to 17 residues. J lost 0 bases, V lost 1 base, and 2 bases had no gene match. CDR3 sequence (DNA): TGTGCCAGCAGTTTATTAGCGGGGTCCTCTGGGGCCAACGTCCTGACTTTC. This translates into CASSLLAGSSGANVLTF. Based on the CDR3 plus reference TRBV28 and TRBJ2-6, the full variable domain is DVKVTQSSRYLVKRTGEKVFLECVQDMDHENMFWYRQDPGLGLRLIYFSYDVKMKEKGDIPEGYSVSREKKERFSLILESASTNQTSMYLCASSLLAGSSGANVLTFGAGSRLTVL.

The chain uses TRBV7-9 and TRBJ2-1; D perhaps matches TRBD1 (5 bases). This CDR3 is 14 amino acids long. Germline values: CDR1 SEHNR, CDR2 FQNEAQ (reference sequence). The germline V and J ends were trimmed by 1 base and 6 bases, with 10 bases remaining between them. The CDR3, as DNA: TGTGCCAGCAGCTTAGATGCCAGGGTCAATGAGCAGTTCTTC. Protein product: CASSLDARVNEQFF.

This clonotype was seen a handful of times. The chain has TRBV20-1 and TRBJ1-2; D call uncertain. Germline V lookup: CDR1 DFQATT, CDR2 SNEGSKA (reference sequence). The CDR3 is 14 amino acids. V was clipped by 2 bases and J by 3 bases, with 13 bases between them. CDR3 bases: TGCAGTGCTAGACCCCCCGAAGGGTACTATGGCTACACCTTC. It translates to CSARPPEGYYGYTF.

There are a few counts of this clonotype. The J gene is TRBJ2-7, the V gene TRBV20-1; TRBD1 agrees at 8 bases. Germline V CDR1 and CDR2: DFQATT, SNEGSKA (reference sequence). The CDR3 totals 14 residues. V shed 4 bases and J 1 base; nucleotides not matched to a gene: 6. CDR3 region: CSATRTGLSYEQYF. CDR3 sequence (DNA): TGCAGTGCTACCAGGACAGGGCTTTCCTACGAGCAGTACTTC.

The CDR3 DNA reads as TGCAGTGCTAGAGATGCTTTGACTAGCGGGATCGGAGGGCAGTACTTC. Residues: CSARDALTSGIGGQYF. V is TRBV20-1 and J is TRBJ2-7; 11 nucleotides align to TRBD2. V shed 0 bases and J 9 bases; nucleotides not matched to a gene: 13. From germline, CDR1 is DFQATT and CDR2 SNEGSKA (reference sequence). This CDR3 contains 16 residues.

A few counts support this clonotype. The V call is TRBV28, the J call TRBJ2-7; D is unclear. V dropped 9 bases and J dropped 2 bases, with 5 bases sitting between them. This CDR3 is 10 amino acids long. Germline loops: CDR1 MDHEN, CDR2 SYDVKM. The CDR3 DNA follows: TGTGCCAGGGGTCCCTACGAGCAGTACTTC. It yields the protein CARGPYEQYF. Full variable domain (outside the CDR3, taken from reference TRBV28 and TRBJ2-7): DVKVTQSSRYLVKRTGEKVFLECVQDMDHENMFWYRQDPGLGLRLIYFSYDVKMKEKGDIPEGYSVSREKKERFSLILESASTNQTSMYLCARGPYEQYFGPGTRLTVT.

This chain joins TRBV2 and TRBJ2-7, with D perhaps matching TRBD2 (5 bases). V was trimmed by 3 bases and J by 3 bases, leaving 15 bases between them. This CDR3 has 15 amino acids. Germline assignment: CDR1 SNHLY and CDR2 FYNNEI. The CDR3 nucleotides are TGTGCCAGCAGTGATAACCGCCGACGGGACTACGAGCAGTACTTC. This translates into CASSDNRRRDYEQYF.